The sequence of this T cell receptor beta chain was determined in a study of spatial heterogeneity in lung cancer (dated by TCRdb to the late 2010s). As for the study more broadly: Beta-chain transcripts were consistently detected in greater numbers than alpha-chain transcripts, which likely reflects a higher abundance of beta-chain transcripts. In the raw uncorrected reads, each unique combination of TCR and UMI appeared more than ten times on average. TCR alpha and beta repertoires were quantitatively compared across multiple tumor regions, matched nontumor lung and blood in non-small cell lung cancer. TCR repertoire features were related to nonsynonymous mutation counts determined by whole-exome sequencing of tumor tissue. At surgery, both alpha and beta chains were TCR-sequenced in under 250 tumor regions, fewer than 85 matched nontumor lung samples and around 50 PBMC samples. Beyond this particular receptor, the publication reports: Additional single-cell paired TCR alpha and beta sequencing was considered necessary to confirm, at a functional level, the hypothesis that regional TCRs recognize regional mutations.

Read against the paper, the sample's time point label means: sample taken at primary tumor resection. Without any cell sorting, TCR sequencing was performed on whole RNA extracted either from tumor and nontumor lung tissue or from cryopreserved PBMC samples. Donors were under 95 patients with early-stage, untreated non-small cell lung cancer from the lung TRACERx cohort. Patients were selected for TCR sequencing only if sufficient RNA was available from at least two tumor regions. Before being selected, tumor and adjacent nontumor lung specimens were reviewed by a lung pathologist. The receptor library was made with 5' RACE. Sequencing instrument: NextSeq 500. To allow correction of PCR and sequencing errors, the TCR library protocol tagged every TCR cDNA molecule with a unique molecular identifier. Per the source publication's procedure: TCR identification, UMI-based error correction and CDR3 extraction were performed with Decombinator tools. TCRs above a frequency of 2 per 1,000, corresponding to the top 1% of the tumor frequency distribution, were defined as expanded. Each repertoire was subsampled 100 times to 5,000 TCRs, after which Renyi diversity was computed with the R vegan package. CDR3 similarity networks were built from amino acid triplet string-kernel similarity, connecting CDR3s with pairwise similarity above 0.82. TCRdb took the public reads, trimmed them with fastp at Q25, ran MiXCR for clone calling and kept in-frame beta chains. Here each entry gathers all rows of one CDR3 protein and keeps the most common genes and DNA. TCRdb, not the original authors, processed these V and J calls. The sample yields 9,500 to 15,000 distinct CDR3 sequences; approximately 6.2% were counted once. The top ten clonotypes cover 10% to 13% of the sample.

This clonotype has a handful of counts. This clone's antigen is unknown. It has no much larger one-base neighbor in the sample; base qualities were not kept. In a library made to pick up alpha chains, this beta chain is a stray read with a size that means little. The sequence derives from a male donor with early-stage non-small cell lung cancer. The sequenced sample was normal lung tissue next to the tumor, obtained at surgery.

Here the CDR3 is given as CASSGNLLLGRTEAFF. DNA sequence: TGCGCCAGCAGCGGGAATTTACTCCTTGGTAGGACTGAAGCTTTCTTT. Recombination joined TRBV5-1 with TRBJ1-1, with no reliable assignment of the D segment. Cut back by 4 bases and 5 bases, the V and J ends lie 21 bases apart. The CDR3 goes from the cysteine to the phenylalanine over 16 residues. The CDR3 DNA has 48 bases and is translated from base 1. CDR1 and CDR2 are read off the germline V gene as SGHRS and YFSETQ.